This T cell receptor (beta chain) was captured in a study of cytomegalovirus exposure and HLA in healthy donors. General observations from the study: According to a later analysis, donors in an Asian-associated ancestry cluster reportedly had fewer N-insertions than the roughly 640-donor mean. Reports showed the classifier diagnosing cytomegalovirus status with high specificity and sensitivity. For most TCR sequences rarity was the rule, although some public TCRs occurred in many donors.

To note about this clone: Its antigen remains unidentified.

The germline V gene has CDR1 MGHRA and CDR2 YSYEKL. Trimming at V came to 4 bases and at J to 5 bases, leaving 7 bases not matched to a gene. The CDR3 covers 15 residues. The PCR was carried out with 60 Vbeta primers and 13 Jbeta primers. This table comes from immunoSEQ multiplex PCR, and its TCRdb copy is limited to in-frame clones, with some not included. The data contain about 180,000 clones, 80% of them singletons. Healthy people donating bone marrow made up the donors. The sequence derives from a woman aged 25 to 39 in good health and CMV-seronegative. This chain links TRBV4-1 with TRBJ1-4; TRBD1 aligns across 7 bases. Sample: PBMCs. This CDR3 is CASSLPARGNEKLFF. The CDR3 DNA reads TGCGCCAGCAGCCTCCCGGCCAGGGGGAATGAAAAACTGTTTTTT.